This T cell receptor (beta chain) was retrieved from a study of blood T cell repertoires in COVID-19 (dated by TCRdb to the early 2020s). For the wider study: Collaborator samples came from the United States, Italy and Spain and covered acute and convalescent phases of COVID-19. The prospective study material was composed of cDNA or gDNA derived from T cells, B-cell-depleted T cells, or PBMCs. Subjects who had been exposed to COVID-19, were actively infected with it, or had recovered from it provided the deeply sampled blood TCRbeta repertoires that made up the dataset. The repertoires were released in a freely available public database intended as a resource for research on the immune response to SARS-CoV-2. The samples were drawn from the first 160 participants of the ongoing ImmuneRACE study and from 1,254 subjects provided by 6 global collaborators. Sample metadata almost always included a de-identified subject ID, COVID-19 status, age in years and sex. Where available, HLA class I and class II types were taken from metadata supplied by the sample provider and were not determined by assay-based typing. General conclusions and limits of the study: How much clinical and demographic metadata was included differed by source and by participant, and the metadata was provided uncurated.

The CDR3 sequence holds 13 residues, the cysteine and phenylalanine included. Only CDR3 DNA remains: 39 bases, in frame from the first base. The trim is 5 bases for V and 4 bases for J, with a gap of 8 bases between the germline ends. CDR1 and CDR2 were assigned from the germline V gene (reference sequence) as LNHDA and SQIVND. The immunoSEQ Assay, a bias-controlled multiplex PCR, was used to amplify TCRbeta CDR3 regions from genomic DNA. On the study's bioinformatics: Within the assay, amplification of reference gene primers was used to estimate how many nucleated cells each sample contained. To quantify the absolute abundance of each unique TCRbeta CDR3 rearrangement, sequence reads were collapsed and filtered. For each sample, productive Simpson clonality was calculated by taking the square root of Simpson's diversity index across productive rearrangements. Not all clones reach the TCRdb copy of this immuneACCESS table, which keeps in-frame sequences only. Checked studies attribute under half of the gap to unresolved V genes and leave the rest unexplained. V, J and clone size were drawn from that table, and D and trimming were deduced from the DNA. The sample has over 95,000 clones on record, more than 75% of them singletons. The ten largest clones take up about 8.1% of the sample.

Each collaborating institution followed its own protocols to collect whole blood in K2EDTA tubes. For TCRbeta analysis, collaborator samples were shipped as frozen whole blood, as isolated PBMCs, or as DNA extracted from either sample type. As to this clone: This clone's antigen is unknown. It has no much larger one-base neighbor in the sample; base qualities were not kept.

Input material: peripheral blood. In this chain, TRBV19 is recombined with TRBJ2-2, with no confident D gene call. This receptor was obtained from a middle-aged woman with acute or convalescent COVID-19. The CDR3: CASSLMATGELFF. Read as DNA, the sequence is TGTGCCAGTAGTCTCATGGCCACCGGGGAGCTGTTTTTT.